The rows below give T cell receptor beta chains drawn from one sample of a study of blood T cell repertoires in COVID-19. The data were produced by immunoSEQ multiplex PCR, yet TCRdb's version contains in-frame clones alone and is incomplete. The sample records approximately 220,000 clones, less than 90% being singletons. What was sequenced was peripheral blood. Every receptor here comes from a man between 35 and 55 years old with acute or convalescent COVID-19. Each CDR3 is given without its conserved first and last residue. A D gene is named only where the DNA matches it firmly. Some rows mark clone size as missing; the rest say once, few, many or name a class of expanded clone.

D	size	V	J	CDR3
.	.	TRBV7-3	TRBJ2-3	ASSSLGAGIEDTQY
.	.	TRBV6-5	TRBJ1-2	ASRAVGLSYRGYT
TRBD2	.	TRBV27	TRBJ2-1	VTSGRIYNEQF
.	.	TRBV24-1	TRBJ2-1	ATSDLPTLILNEQF
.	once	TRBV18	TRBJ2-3	ASSPSEGDTQY
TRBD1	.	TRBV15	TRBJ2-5	ATSRGQEVWAQY
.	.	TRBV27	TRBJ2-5	ASSPLARGGKETQY
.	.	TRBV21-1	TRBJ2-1	ASIRRGNEQF
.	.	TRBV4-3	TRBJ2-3	ASSQDSLGYTDTQY
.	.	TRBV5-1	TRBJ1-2	ASSLAGGKDYGYT
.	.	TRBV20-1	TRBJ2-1	SASMSVVDNEQF
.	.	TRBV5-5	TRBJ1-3	ASSLVSGGNFGNTIY
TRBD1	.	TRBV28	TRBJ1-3	ASSPTGEGNTIY
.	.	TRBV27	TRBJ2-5	ARRCQETQY
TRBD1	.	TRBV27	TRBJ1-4	ASSFRGQGTEKLF
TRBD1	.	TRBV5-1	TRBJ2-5	ASGHEQGRWETQY
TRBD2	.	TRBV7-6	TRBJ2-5	ASTLLPREGPETQY
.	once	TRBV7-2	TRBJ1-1	ASSRDILEAF
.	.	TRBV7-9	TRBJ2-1	ASSPGQPPLWGEQF
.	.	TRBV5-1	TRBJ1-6	ASSLDGGEGYNSPLH
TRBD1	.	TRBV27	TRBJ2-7	ASMRDRGHEQY
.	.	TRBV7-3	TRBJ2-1	ASSRADAGNEQF
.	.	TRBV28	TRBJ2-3	ASSFYTDTQY
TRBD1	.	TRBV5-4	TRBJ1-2	ASSWGTGDDYGYT
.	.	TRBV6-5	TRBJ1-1	ASSYSNRYTEAF
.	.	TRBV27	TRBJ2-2	ASRFMGANTGELF
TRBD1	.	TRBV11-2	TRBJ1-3	ASSITGGLAGNTIY
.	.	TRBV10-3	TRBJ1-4	AISESKGANEKLF
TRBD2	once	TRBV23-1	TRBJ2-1	ASSQSSEGLAGERSYNEQF
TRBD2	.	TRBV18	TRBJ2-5	ASSAKLAGEETQY